Below, 6 T cell receptor beta chains from the same sample are listed, as sequenced in a study of CD8+ T cells in alopecia areata. The investigators collected lesional scalp punch biopsies and peripheral blood from alopecia areata patients. It was cDNA, reverse transcribed from extracted RNA, that served as the sequencing template. Only in-frame clones appear in the TCRdb table, and some are missing; sequencing was by immunoSEQ multiplex PCR. The sample has approximately 11,000 clones; approximately 60% are singletons. The input for sequencing was skin, taken at week 0. These receptors came from a human donor with alopecia areata.

A few counts support this clone. This rearrangement joins TRBV2 to TRBJ2-4; 12 bases align to TRBD2. The CDR3 contains 16 residues. V shed 6 bases and J 3 bases; nucleotides not matched to a gene: 6. Germline V gives CDR1 SNHLY, CDR2 FYNNEI. For the CDR3, the DNA is TGTGCCAGCAGACCGGGACTAGCGGGCTACAAAAACATTCAGTACTTC. Its protein product is CASRPGLAGYKNIQYF.

The V and J genes are TRBV7-2 and TRBJ1-4, with D uncertain. Deletions cut 2 bases from V and 2 bases from J, with 9 bases between. The CDR3 contains 15 residues. CDR1 is SGHTA, CDR2 FQGNSA, per germline. The CDR3: CASSLFFTTNEKLFF. The CDR3 DNA reads TGTGCCAGCAGCTTATTTTTCACCACTAATGAAAAACTGTTTTTT.

This rearrangement joins TRBV5-1 to TRBJ2-2, with D unresolved. This CDR3 is built from 12 residues. Germline V gene sequence: CDR1 SGHRS, CDR2 YFSETQ. Trimming stripped 0 bases from V and 7 bases from J, with 4 bases between. CDR3 DNA: TGCGCCAGCAGCTTGGATGTCGGGGAGCTGTTTTTT. Protein sequence: CASSLDVGELFF.

This clone has just a few counts. This CDR3 reads CASSVTDTQYF. The DNA for the CDR3 is TGTGCCAGCTCCGTCACAGATACGCAGTATTTT. The J gene is TRBJ2-3, the V gene TRBV6-1; D is ambiguous. This CDR3 has 11 amino acids. Germline lookup yields CDR1 MNHNS and CDR2 SASEGT. V gave up 8 bases and J gave up 2 bases, with 5 bases separating them.

The rearrangement joins TRBV5-8 to TRBJ2-6; D is uncertain. Deletions cut 0 bases from V and 1 base from J, with 11 bases between. From germline, CDR1 is SGHTS and CDR2 YDEGEE. This CDR3 is 17 amino acids long. Written as DNA, the CDR3 is TGTGCCAGCAGCTTGGAGGTCTTTTTTTCTGGGGCCAACGTCCTGACTTTC. Translated: CASSLEVFFSGANVLTF.

This clone has only a few counts. This rearrangement joins TRBV18 to TRBJ2-3; 8 bases map to TRBD2. V dropped 3 bases and J dropped 5; count of bases not matched to a gene: 7. The CDR3 has 15 residues. CDR1 KGHSH and CDR2 LQKENI come from the germline V gene. The CDR3 region has the DNA TGTGCCAGCTCACCGGAGGGGACTAGAAAAGATACGCAGTATTTT. It is translated as CASSPEGTRKDTQYF.